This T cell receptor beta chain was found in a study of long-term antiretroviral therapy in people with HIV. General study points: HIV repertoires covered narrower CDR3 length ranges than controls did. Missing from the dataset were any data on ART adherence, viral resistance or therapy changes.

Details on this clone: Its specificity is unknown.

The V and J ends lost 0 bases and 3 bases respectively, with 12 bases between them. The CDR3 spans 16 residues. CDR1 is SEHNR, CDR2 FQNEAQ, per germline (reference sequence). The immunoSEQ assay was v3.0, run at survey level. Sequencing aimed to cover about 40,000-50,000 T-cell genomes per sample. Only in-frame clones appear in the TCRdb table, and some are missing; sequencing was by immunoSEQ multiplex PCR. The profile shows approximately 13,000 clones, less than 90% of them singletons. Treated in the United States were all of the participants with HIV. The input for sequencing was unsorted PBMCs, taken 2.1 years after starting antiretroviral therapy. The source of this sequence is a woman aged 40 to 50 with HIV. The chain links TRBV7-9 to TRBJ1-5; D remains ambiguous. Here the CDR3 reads CASSLAAGPSNQPQHF. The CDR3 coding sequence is TGTGCCAGCAGCTTAGCCGCAGGTCCCTCCAATCAGCCCCAGCATTTT.